This TCR beta chain was identified in a study of blood T cells in healthy people across ages. A second about 7 to 11 cycle PCR used barcoded and J-beta primers. MiXCR was run by TCRdb on the 5' RACE reads, yielding one entry per CDR3 protein. The sample records approximately 1,700,000 distinct CDR3 sequences, about two fifths being singletons. Sequencing used blood. The receptor was derived from a human donor in good health.

CDR3 in amino acids: CAISESKGTAQETQYF. The DNA of the CDR3 is TGTGCCATCAGTGAGTCAAAAGGGACAGCACAAGAGACCCAGTACTTC. The V and J genes are TRBV10-3 and TRBJ2-5, with 7 bases fitting TRBD1. Germline loops: CDR1 ENHRY, CDR2 SYGVKD. The CDR3 runs to 16 residues. Losses at the gene ends were 0 bases for V and 2 bases for J; bases not matched to a gene: 6.